This T cell receptor (beta chain) emerged from a study of CD8 T cells in ankylosing spondylitis. Overall study findings and caveats: In ankylosing spondylitis patients, matched synovial fluid reportedly showed significant enrichment of disease-linked clones. A motif in TCR beta, a set of fewer than ten highly homologous variants, appeared characteristic of ankylosing spondylitis blood. Relatively scarce in peripheral blood, disease-linked clones were CD8+.

V shed 2 bases and J 5 bases; nucleotides not matched to a gene: 8. Per germline, CDR1 ENHRY and CDR2 SYGVKD. This CDR3 is 17 amino acids long. This clonotype was found many times. Its target is not known. Researchers built TCR beta libraries using quantitative 5'-RACE with molecular barcodes. TCRdb called the 5' RACE reads again in MiXCR, with one record for every CDR3 protein. In the table there are around 230,000 distinct CDR3 sequences, less than 9.5% of which are singletons. The sequence came from a female donor with ankylosing spondylitis or in good health (not recorded which). The chain carries TRBV10-3 and TRBJ2-1; 11 bases are a match to TRBD2. Sequenced input: blood, either unsorted or a sorted T cell fraction (not recorded which). CDR3 sequence (DNA): TGTGCCATCAGTGAGGGGGATAGCGGGAGGGCCCACAATGAGCAGTTCTTC. Amino acids: CAISEGDSGRAHNEQFF.